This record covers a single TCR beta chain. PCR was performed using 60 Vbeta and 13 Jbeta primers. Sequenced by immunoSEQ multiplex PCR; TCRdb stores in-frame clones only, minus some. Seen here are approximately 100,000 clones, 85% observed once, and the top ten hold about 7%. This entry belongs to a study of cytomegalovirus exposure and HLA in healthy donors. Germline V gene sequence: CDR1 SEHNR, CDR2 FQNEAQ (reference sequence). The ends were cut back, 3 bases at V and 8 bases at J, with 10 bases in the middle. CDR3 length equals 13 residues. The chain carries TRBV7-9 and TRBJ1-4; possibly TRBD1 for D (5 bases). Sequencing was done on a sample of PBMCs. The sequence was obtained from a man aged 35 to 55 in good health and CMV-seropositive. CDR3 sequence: CASSLGGTEKLFF. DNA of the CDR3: TGTGCCAGCAGCTTGGGGGGGACCGAAAAACTGTTTTTT. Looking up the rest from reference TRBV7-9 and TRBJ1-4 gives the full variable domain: DTGVSQNPRHKITKRGQNVTFRCDPISEHNRLYWYRQTLGQGPEFLTYFQNEAQLEKSRLLSDRFSAERPKGSFSTLEIQRTEQGDSAMYLCASSLGGTEKLFFGSGTQLSVL.